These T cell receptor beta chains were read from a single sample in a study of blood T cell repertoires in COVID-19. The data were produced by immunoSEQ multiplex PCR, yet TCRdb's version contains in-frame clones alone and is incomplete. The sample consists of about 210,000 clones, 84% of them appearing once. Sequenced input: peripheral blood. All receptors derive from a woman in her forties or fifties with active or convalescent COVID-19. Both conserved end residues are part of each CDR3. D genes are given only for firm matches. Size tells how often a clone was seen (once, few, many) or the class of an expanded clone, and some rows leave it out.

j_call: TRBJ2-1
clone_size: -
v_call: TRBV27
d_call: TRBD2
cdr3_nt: TGTGCCAGCAGTTACGCTAGCGGGATGGGTGAGCAGTTCTTC
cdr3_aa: CASSYASGMGEQFF

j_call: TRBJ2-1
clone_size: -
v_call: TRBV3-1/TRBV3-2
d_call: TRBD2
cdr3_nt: TGTGCCAGCAGCTATGGACTAGCGGGAGGGAGCTACAATGAGCAGTTCTTC
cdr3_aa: CASSYGLAGGSYNEQFF

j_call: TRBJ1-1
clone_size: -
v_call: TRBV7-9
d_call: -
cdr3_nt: TGTGCCAGCAGCTTAGCGCCTTCAGGGAAAACTGAAGCTTTCTTT
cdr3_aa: CASSLAPSGKTEAFF

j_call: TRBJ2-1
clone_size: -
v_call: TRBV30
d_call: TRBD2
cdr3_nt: TGTGCCTGGAGTTGGACTAGCGCGTACAATGAGCAGTTCTTC
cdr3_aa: CAWSWTSAYNEQFF

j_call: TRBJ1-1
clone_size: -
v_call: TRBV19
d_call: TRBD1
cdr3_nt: TGTGCCAGCAAAGGATTCAGGGGGCCTTACACTGAAGCTTTCTTT
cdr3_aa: CASKGFRGPYTEAFF

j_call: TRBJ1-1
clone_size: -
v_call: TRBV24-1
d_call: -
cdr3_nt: TGTGCCACCAGTGATAGCCGGACGCGGGGAACTGAAGCTTTCTTT
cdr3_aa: CATSDSRTRGTEAFF

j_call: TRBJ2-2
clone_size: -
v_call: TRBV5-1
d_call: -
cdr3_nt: TGCGCCAGCAGGGTTGCGCCCGGAGGCACCGGGGAGCTGTTTTTT
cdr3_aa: CASRVAPGGTGELFF

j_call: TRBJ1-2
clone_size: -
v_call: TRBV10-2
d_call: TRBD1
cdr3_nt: TGCGCCAGCAGTGGTTTAACAGGGGCCGGCTACACCTTC
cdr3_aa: CASSGLTGAGYTF

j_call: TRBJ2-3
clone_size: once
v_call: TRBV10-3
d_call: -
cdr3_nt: TGTGCCATCAAAAGCGACACAGATACGCAGTATTTT
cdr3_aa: CAIKSDTDTQYF

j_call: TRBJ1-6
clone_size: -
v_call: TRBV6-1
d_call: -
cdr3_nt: TGTGCCAGCAGTGAATTTTACAGGAATAATTCACCCCTCCACTTT
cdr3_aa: CASSEFYRNNSPLHF

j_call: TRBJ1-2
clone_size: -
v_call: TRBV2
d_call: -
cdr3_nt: TGTGCCAGCAGTACGGCAGGGCTTTCAAACTATGGCTACACCTTC
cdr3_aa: CASSTAGLSNYGYTF

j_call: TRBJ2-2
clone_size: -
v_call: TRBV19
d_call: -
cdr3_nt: TGTGCCAGTAGTATAGGTCCCTTCGGGGAGCTGTTTTTT
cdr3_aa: CASSIGPFGELFF

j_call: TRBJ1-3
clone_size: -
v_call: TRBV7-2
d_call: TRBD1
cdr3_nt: TGTGCCAGCAGCTTGGCTTCCAACAGGGGGCGAGGAAACACCATATATTTT
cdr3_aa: CASSLASNRGRGNTIYF

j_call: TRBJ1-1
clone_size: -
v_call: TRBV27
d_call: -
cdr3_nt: TGTGCCAGCAGTTATCAGGGAGGTGCGGTCACTGAAGCTTTCTTT
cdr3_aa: CASSYQGGAVTEAFF

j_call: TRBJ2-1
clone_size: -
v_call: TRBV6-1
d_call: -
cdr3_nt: TGTGCCAGCAGTGAAAACGTAGGACAGCCTGACAATGAGCAGTTCTTC
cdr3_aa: CASSENVGQPDNEQFF

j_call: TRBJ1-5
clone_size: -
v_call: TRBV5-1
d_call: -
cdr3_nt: TGCGCCAGCAGCCCCAGCCCGGGTCAGCCCCAGCATTTT
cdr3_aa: CASSPSPGQPQHF

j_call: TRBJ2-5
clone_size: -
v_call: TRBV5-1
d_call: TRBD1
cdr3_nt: TGCGCCAGCAGGCGGGGACAGGGGGGAGAGACCCAGTACTTC
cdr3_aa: CASRRGQGGETQYF

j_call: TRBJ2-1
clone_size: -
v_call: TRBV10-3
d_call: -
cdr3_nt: TGTGCCATCCGACGGGACTCCTACAATGAGCAGTTCTTC
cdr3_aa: CAIRRDSYNEQFF

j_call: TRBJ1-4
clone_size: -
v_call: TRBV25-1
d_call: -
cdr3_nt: TGTGCCAGCAGTGAAATTGGGTCAGGGAATGAAAAACTGTTTTTT
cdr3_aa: CASSEIGSGNEKLFF

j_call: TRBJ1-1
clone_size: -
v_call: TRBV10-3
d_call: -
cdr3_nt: TGTGCCATCAGTGAGTCGACTACAGCCTCTGAAGCTTTCTTT
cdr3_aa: CAISESTTASEAFF

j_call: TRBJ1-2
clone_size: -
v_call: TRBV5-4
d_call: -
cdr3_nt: TGTGCCAGCAGCCCCAAAGGGGGTAATGGCTACACCTTC
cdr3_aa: CASSPKGGNGYTF

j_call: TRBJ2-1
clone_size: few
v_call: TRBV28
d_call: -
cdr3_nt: TGTGCCAGCAATCGCGGCCAGGGGTCCTACAATGAGCAGTTCTTC
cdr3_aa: CASNRGQGSYNEQFF

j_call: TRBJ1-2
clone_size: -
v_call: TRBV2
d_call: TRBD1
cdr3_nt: TGTGCCAGCGGCGGACAGGGAGACTATGGCTACACCTTC
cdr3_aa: CASGGQGDYGYTF

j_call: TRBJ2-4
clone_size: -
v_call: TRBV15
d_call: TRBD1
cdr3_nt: TGTGCCACCAGCGGGGGACAGATTACAAACATTCAGTACTTC
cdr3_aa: CATSGGQITNIQYF

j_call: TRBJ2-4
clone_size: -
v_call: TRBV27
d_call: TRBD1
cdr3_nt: TGTGCCAGCAGTTTGGGACAGGGCCCCATTCAGTACTTC
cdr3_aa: CASSLGQGPIQYF

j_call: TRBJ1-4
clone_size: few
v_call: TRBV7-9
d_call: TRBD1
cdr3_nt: TGTGCCAGCAGCTTAGGGACAGGGTATGAAAAACTGTTTTTT
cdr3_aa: CASSLGTGYEKLFF

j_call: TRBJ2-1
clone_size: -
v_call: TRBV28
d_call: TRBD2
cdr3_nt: TGTGCCAGCAGTTCGGGGGGGTCTTACAATGAGCAGTTCTTC
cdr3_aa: CASSSGGSYNEQFF

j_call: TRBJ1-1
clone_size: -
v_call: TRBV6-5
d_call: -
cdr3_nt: TGTGCCAGCAGTAGGGACATGAACACTGAAGCTTTCTTT
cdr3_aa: CASSRDMNTEAFF

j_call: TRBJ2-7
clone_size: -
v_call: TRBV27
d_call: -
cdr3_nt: TGTGCCAGCAGTCCCCGATATGGTAGTTACGAGCAGTACTTC
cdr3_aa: CASSPRYGSYEQYF

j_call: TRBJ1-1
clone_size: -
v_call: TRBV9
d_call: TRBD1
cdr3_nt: TGTGCCAGCAGCGTAGCTGGGACAGGGGACGCTTTCTTT
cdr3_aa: CASSVAGTGDAFF

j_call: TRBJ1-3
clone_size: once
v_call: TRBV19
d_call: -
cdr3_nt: TGTGCCAGTAGTATCGAGGCAGCCGGAAACACCATATATTTT
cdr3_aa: CASSIEAAGNTIYF

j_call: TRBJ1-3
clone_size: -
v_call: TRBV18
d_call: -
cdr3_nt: TGTGCCAGCTCACCAGACAGTTCTGGAAACACCATATATTTT
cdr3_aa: CASSPDSSGNTIYF

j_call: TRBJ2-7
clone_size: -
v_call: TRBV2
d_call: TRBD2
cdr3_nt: TGTGCCAGCAGTGAGGGGGGCGGGAGGGCCCTCTACGAGCAGTACTTC
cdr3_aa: CASSEGGGRALYEQYF

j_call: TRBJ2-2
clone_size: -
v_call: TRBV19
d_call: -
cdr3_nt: TGTGCCAGTAGTCGACAGTCCGCGAACACCGGGGAGCTGTTTTTT
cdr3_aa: CASSRQSANTGELFF

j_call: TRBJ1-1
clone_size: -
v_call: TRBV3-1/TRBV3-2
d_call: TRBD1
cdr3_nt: TGTGCCAGCAGCCAACACGGACAGGACACTGAAGCTTTCTTT
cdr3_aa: CASSQHGQDTEAFF

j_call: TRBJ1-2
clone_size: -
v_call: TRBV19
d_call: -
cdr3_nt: TGTGCCAGTAGTCGATTACAGGGAGCCTTCTATGGCTACACCTTC
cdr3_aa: CASSRLQGAFYGYTF

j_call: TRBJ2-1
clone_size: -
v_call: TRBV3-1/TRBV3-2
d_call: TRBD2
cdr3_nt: TGTGCCAGCAGCCGATCATCCGGGGGGGCCTCCTACAATGAGCAGTTCTTC
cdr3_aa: CASSRSSGGASYNEQFF

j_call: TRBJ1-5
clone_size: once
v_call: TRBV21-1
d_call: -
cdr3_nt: TGTGCCAGCAGCATCTCTGTGGATTGGACAGATACCAATCAGCCCCAGCATTTT
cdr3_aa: CASSISVDWTDTNQPQHF

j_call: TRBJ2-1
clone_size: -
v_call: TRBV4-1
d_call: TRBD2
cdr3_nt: TGCGCCAGCAGCCAGGCCCCTAGCGGGGGTTACAATGAGCAGTTCTTC
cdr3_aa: CASSQAPSGGYNEQFF

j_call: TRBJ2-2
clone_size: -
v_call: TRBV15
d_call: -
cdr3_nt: TGTGCCACCCGCCACCCCACCGGACAAGTGAGACGAGACGGGGAGCTGTTTTTT
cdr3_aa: CATRHPTGQVRRDGELFF

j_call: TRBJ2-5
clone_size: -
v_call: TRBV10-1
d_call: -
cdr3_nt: TGCGCCAGCAGTGGAGGGCTAGCTGAGACCCAGTACTTC
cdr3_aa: CASSGGLAETQYF

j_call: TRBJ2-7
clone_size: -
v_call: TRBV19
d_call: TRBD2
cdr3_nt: TGTGCCAGTAGTATGGGACTAGCGGGGCCCTTCGGTCACGAGCAGTACTTC
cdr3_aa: CASSMGLAGPFGHEQYF

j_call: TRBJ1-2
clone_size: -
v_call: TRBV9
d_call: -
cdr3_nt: TGTGCCAGCAGCGTAGATGGGGGGGCCTCCGATGGCTACACCTTC
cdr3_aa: CASSVDGGASDGYTF

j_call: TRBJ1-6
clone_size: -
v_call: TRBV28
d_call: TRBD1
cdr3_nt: TGTGCCAGCAGTTTGCGACAGGGGCTTTGGAATTCACCCCTCCACTTT
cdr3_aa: CASSLRQGLWNSPLHF

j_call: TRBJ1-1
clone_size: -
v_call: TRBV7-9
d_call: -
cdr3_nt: TGTGCCAGCAGCTTACAGGGGATGGTCAACACTGAAGCTTTCTTT
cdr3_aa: CASSLQGMVNTEAFF

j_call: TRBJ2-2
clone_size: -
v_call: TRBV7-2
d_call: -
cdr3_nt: TGTGCCAGCAGCATACGACAGATCGGGGAGCTGTTTTTT
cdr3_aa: CASSIRQIGELFF

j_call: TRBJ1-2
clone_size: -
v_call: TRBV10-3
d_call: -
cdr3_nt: TGTGCCATCAGTACCGGGAAGGGTGGCTACACCTTC
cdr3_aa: CAISTGKGGYTF

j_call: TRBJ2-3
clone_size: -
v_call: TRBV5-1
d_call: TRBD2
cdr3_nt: TGCGCCAGCAGCTCGACTAGCGGGGGGGCAAATACGCAGTATTTT
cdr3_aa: CASSSTSGGANTQYF

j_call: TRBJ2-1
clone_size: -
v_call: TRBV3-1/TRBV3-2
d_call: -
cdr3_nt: TGTGCCAGCAGCCAAGTAGAACTTGAGCAGTTCTTC
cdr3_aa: CASSQVELEQFF

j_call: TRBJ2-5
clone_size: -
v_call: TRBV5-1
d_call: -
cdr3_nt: TGCGCCAGCAGCTTAAGCGGAGAGTACCAAGAGACCCAGTACTTC
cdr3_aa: CASSLSGEYQETQYF

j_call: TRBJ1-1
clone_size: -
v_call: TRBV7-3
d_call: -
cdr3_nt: TGTGCCAGCAGCCCAGGGCCTGGATCGGACACTGAAGCTTTCTTT
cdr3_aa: CASSPGPGSDTEAFF